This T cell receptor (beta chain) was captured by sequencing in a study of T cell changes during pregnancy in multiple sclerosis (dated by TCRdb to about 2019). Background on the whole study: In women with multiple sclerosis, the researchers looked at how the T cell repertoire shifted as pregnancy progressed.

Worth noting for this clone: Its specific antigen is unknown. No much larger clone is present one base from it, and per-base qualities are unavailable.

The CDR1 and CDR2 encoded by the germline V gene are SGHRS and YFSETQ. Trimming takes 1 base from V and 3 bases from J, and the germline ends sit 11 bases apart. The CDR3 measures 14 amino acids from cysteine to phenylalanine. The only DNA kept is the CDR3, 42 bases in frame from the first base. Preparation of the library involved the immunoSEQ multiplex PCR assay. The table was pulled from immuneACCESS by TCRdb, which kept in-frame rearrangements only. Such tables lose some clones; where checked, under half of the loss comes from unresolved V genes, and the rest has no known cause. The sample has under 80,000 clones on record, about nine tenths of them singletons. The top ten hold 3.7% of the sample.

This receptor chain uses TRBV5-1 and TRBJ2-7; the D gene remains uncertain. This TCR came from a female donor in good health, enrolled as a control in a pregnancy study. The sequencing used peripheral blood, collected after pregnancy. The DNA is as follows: TGCGCCAGCAGCTTGACCGCGGAAGGCTACGAGCAGTACTTC. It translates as CASSLTAEGYEQYF.